Reported below is one T cell receptor (beta chain). A much larger clonotype is one base distant, so this may be a read error. The final CDR3 position lacks the conserved phenylalanine or tryptophan, pointing to a likely read error. This CDR3 spans 13 amino acids. V lost 11 bases, J lost 4 bases, and 8 bases stayed unmatched. CDR1 and CDR2 from the germline V gene are MDHEN and SYDVKM. The data derive from a study of T cells in Graves' hyperthyroidism and ophthalmopathy. Researchers took RNA transcripts and amplified the TCR beta CDR3 regions from them. The HTBI primer set drove a first-round RT-PCR of the TCR CDR3. TCRdb recomputed calls from the multiplex PCR reads with MiXCR, one row per CDR3 protein. The table lists around 600,000 distinct CDR3 sequences, about 14% of them singletons.

Sequenced: blood. The clonotype originates from a woman aged 45 to 65 with Graves' ophthalmopathy. J is TRBJ2-1 and V is TRBV28; 7 bases agree with TRBD2. The CDR3, as DNA: TGTGCCGGGGGAGCGGGACTATACAATGAGCAGTTCCTC. It codes for CAGGAGLYNEQFL.